This T cell receptor (beta chain) was identified in a study of cytomegalovirus exposure and HLA in healthy donors. Study-wide context: Early on, a data release was issued that held roughly 80 million unique TCRs from HLA-typed donors. Of roughly 400 genotyped donors, roughly 81% grouped in the Caucasian-associated ancestry cluster. Study-wide points: Later analysis identified 17,000 or so TCR beta sequences associated with HLA alleles, using a false discovery rate threshold of 0.05.

Trimming took 5 bases from V and 4 from J; bases not matched to a gene: 6. CDR3 size: 17 residues. CDR1 is SGHAT, CDR2 FQDESV, per germline (reference sequence). Primers: 60 Vbeta forward and 13 Jbeta reverse. Sequencing used immunoSEQ multiplex PCR; TCRdb keeps in-frame clones, though not all of them. The ten top clones account for roughly 4%, within a sample of 50,000 to 60,000 clones. Notes on this clone: Antigen specificity is unknown.

The chain combines TRBV11-1 with TRBJ2-6, with TRBD1 matching over 12 bases. This receptor was obtained from a male donor in good health and CMV-seronegative. Sample: PBMCs. This CDR3 reads CASSKGQGAQGANVLTF. CDR3 bases: TGTGCCAGCAGCAAGGGACAGGGGGCGCAGGGGGCCAACGTCCTGACTTTC.